This T cell receptor (beta chain) appears in the sequencing data of a study of Ad26.COV2.S vaccination and SARS-CoV-2 variants. Study at large: Dosing was one shot or two shots 56 days apart.

This clone was seen just once. What it binds is not known. The data were produced by immunoSEQ multiplex PCR, yet TCRdb's version contains in-frame clones alone and is incomplete. This table holds about 250,000 clones, around 87% found once. The CDR3 has 15 residues. CDR1 SNHLY and CDR2 FYNNEI come from the germline V gene. V shed 7 bases and J 6 bases; nucleotides not matched to a gene: 11. Documented treatment: 19 received Ad26.COV2.S at low or high dose, single or two shots; about 5 received placebo; per-sample allocation not given. Specimens were obtained on day 63 following the first vaccine or placebo injection. Study-level findings and limits: Recipients of either vaccine or placebo displayed similar breadth of non-spike TCRs. Vaccinees reportedly had broad spike-specific CD8+ and CD4+ T cell responses.

The sample here was peripheral blood, taken in a trial of Ad26.COV2.S vaccine versus placebo. The TCR sequence derives from a person between 18 and 65 years old who received the Ad26.COV2.S COVID-19 vaccine or a placebo. V gene TRBV2 combines with J gene TRBJ1-5; 8 bases align to TRBD1. CDR3 residues: CASTEGQALGQPQHF. CDR3 in DNA: TGTGCCAGCACCGAGGGACAGGCCTTAGGTCAGCCCCAGCATTTT.